These 30 T cell receptor beta chains share one sample of origin, sequenced in a study of shared clonotypes between healthy human individuals. In the naive CD8 group, cells lacked CD45RO and were positively selected for CCR7, so terminally differentiated effector memory CD45RA+ cells were left out. Sequenced by immunoSEQ multiplex PCR; TCRdb stores in-frame clones only, minus some. This sample yields about 2 million clones, of which less than 95% are seen a single time; more than 0.95% belongs to the top ten. The sequencing sample was made of naive CD8+ T cells sorted from blood. Receptors were obtained from a man aged 18-30 years in good health.

The rearrangement uses TRBV11-2 and TRBJ2-7; TRBD2 aligns across 9 bases. V shed 5 bases and J 3 bases; nucleotides not matched to a gene: 14. The CDR3 is 17 residues long. Germline V lookup: CDR1 SGHAT, CDR2 FQNNGV. The CDR3 sequence: CASSLGLVLAGHYEQYF. The CDR3 bases are TGTGCCAGCAGCCTAGGTCTAGTGCTAGCGGGACACTACGAGCAGTACTTC.

The V and J genes are TRBV13 and TRBJ2-6, with 9 bases aligning to TRBD1. J gave up 4 bases and V 1 base, and 8 bases lay outside the gene matches. This CDR3 region has 18 residues. CDR1 and CDR2 from the germline V gene are PRHDT and FYEKMQ (reference sequence). The CDR3 sequence: CASSLEGQGTAGANVLTF. CDR3 nucleotides: TGTGCCAGCAGCTTAGAGGGACAGGGAACGGCAGGGGCCAACGTCCTGACTTTC.

This sequence joins TRBV7-9 and TRBJ2-7; 9 bases match TRBD1. Germline CDR1 and CDR2: SEHNR and FQNEAQ (reference sequence). There are 14 residues in the CDR3. Germline trimming cut 5 bases from V and 2 bases from J; bases unmatched to any gene: 4. In DNA, the CDR3 is TGTGCCAGCAGCCACAGGGGGCTGCCCTACGAGCAGTACTTC. Translation gives CASSHRGLPYEQYF.

The chain has TRBV10-2 and TRBJ2-5; 8 bases match TRBD2. This CDR3 has 14 residues. The ends lost 5 bases at V and 0 bases at J; junction bases unmatched: 2. CDR1 and CDR2 (germline): WSHSY, SAAADI. As DNA, the CDR3 is TGCGCCAGCAGTTTAGCGGGGAACCAAGAGACCCAGTACTTC. Translation: CASSLAGNQETQYF.

V and J are TRBV14 and TRBJ1-1; tentatively, D is TRBD1 (6 bases). Trimming shortened V by 1 base and J by 0 bases, and 9 bases separated the two germline ends. The CDR3 spans 15 residues. Germline-derived CDR1 and CDR2 are SGHDN and FVKESK. In nucleotides, the CDR3 is TGTGCCAGCAGCCAAGCTCCAGGGGTGAACACTGAAGCTTTCTTT. Its translation is CASSQAPGVNTEAFF.

Concerning this clone: Other DNA sequences from this sample encode an identical CDR3 as well. J is TRBJ2-5 and V is TRBV5-1, with D possibly being TRBD2 (5 bases). The CDR3 is 14 amino acids. The V gene's germline CDR1 is SGHRS and CDR2 YFSETQ. Trimming cost V 1 base and J 2 bases, with 9 bases left between them. The CDR3 nucleotides are TGCGCCAGCAGCTTGACGGACTCACAAGAGACCCAGTACTTC. Its protein product is CASSLTDSQETQYF.

The V and J genes are TRBV6-5 and TRBJ2-7; a weak D match, TRBD2 (5 bases). CDR3 size: 14 residues. Trimming took 0 bases from V and 4 from J, leaving 10 bases between them. The V gene's germline CDR1 is MNHEY and CDR2 SVGAGI. CDR3 protein: CASSYSASYYEQYF. DNA of the CDR3: TGTGCCAGCAGTTACTCGGCTAGCTATTACGAGCAGTACTTC.

The V call is TRBV15, the J call TRBJ1-1; 7 bases fit TRBD1. The CDR3 spans 17 residues. Trimming at V came to 6 bases and at J to 0 bases, leaving 13 bases not matched to a gene. CDR1 and CDR2 (germline): LNHNV, YYDKDF (reference sequence). The CDR3 is CATSTPQGRKMNTEAFF. CDR3 nucleotides: TGTGCCACCAGTACTCCACAGGGGAGAAAAATGAACACTGAAGCTTTCTTT.

V usage is TRBV7-8 and J usage is TRBJ1-5; no clear D gene. Per germline, CDR1 SGHVS and CDR2 FQNEAQ. CDR3 size: 13 residues. V lost 1 base, J lost 10 bases, and 11 bases lay in between. The CDR3 DNA is TGTGCCAGCAGCTTAGAGGACCTTAACCCCCAGCATTTT. Its protein is CASSLEDLNPQHF.

This chain uses TRBV7-9 with TRBJ2-6; D unresolved. The germline CDR1 and CDR2 sequences are SEHNR and FQNEAQ (reference sequence). V was shortened by 1 base and J by 2 bases, with 15 bases between the two germline ends. CDR3 length equals 18 residues. DNA of the CDR3: TGTGCCAGCAGCTTAGAGTTGGGTGGTGGAACTGGGGCCAACGTCCTGACTTTC. It encodes CASSLELGGGTGANVLTF.

The chain joins TRBV28 to TRBJ2-1, with TRBD1 identical over 10 bases. The CDR3 length is 17 residues. Germline CDR1 is MDHEN and CDR2 is SYDVKM. V was pared by 4 bases and J by 1 base, with 7 bases of the junction left unmatched. The CDR3 loop reads CASSSKGQGRSYNEQFF. The CDR3 DNA reads as TGTGCCAGCAGTTCAAAGGGACAGGGGAGGTCCTACAATGAGCAGTTCTTC.

Points on this clone: Distinct nucleotide sequences in the sample also encode this CDR3. This sequence joins TRBV6-6 and TRBJ2-7; no reliable D call. CDR3 size: 12 residues. Germline-derived CDR1 and CDR2 are MNHNY and SVGAGI (reference sequence). Trimming pared 3 bases from V and 3 bases from J, leaving 6 bases between. The CDR3 protein is CASSYGNYEQYF. Here the CDR3 DNA reads TGTGCCAGCAGTTATGGGAACTACGAGCAGTACTTC.

On this clone itself: Other DNA sequences in the sample encode the same CDR3. This chain links TRBV11-2 with TRBJ2-5; D call uncertain. CDR1 and CDR2 (germline): SGHAT, FQNNGV. Trimming removed 3 bases at V and 5 bases at J, with 7 bases between. The CDR3 covers 12 residues. The CDR3, as DNA: TGTGCCAGCAGCTTGGGGTGGGAGACCCAGTACTTC. It specifies CASSLGWETQYF.

The chain joins TRBV13 to TRBJ1-5; a possible D gene is TRBD1 (5 bases). Germline V gene sequence: CDR1 PRHDT, CDR2 FYEKMQ (reference sequence). V lost 0 bases and J lost 3, with 9 bases in between. The CDR3 extends over 15 amino acids. CDR3 in amino acids: CASSLGTEPNQPQHF. CDR3 DNA sequence: TGTGCCAGCAGCTTAGGGACAGAGCCCAATCAGCCCCAGCATTTT.

The chain recombines TRBV7-9 with TRBJ1-4; 12 bases align to TRBD1. The germline V gene encodes CDR1 SEHNR and CDR2 FQNEAQ (reference sequence). With V trimmed by 2 bases and J by 5 bases, 6 bases remained unmatched. This CDR3 is 17 amino acids long. As DNA, the CDR3 is TGTGCCAGCAGCTTAACGGGACAGGGGGCAGGAAATGAAAAACTGTTTTTT. Translated: CASSLTGQGAGNEKLFF. The full variable domain, its missing parts supplied by reference TRBV7-9 and TRBJ1-4, is DTGVSQNPRHKITKRGQNVTFRCDPISEHNRLYWYRQTLGQGPEFLTYFQNEAQLEKSRLLSDRFSAERPKGSFSTLEIQRTEQGDSAMYLCASSLTGQGAGNEKLFFGSGTQLSVL.

The chain employs TRBV11-2 and TRBJ2-7; D is possibly TRBD1 (5 bases). This CDR3 spans 14 amino acids. The V end was cut by 5 bases, the J end by 4 bases, with 15 bases between. Germline V lookup: CDR1 SGHAT, CDR2 FQNNGV. CDR3 bases: TGTGCCAGCAGCCCCTTCGCAGGGAAGTACGAGCAGTACTTC. The encoded protein is CASSPFAGKYEQYF.

This chain joins TRBV2 and TRBJ2-1; 8 nucleotides align to TRBD1. The CDR3 consists of 15 residues. Germline loops: CDR1 SNHLY, CDR2 FYNNEI. The ends lost 6 bases at V and 1 base at J; junction bases unmatched: 5. The CDR3 loop reads CASRAGQDSYNEQFF. In DNA, the CDR3 is TGTGCCAGCAGGGCGGGACAGGATTCCTACAATGAGCAGTTCTTC. Supplemented by reference TRBV2 and TRBJ2-1, the full variable domain reads EPEVTQTPSHQVTQMGQEVILRCVPISNHLYFYWYRQILGQKVEFLVSFYNNEISEKSEIFDDQFSVERPDGSNFTLKIRSTKLEDSAMYFCASRAGQDSYNEQFFGPGTRLTVL.

The J gene is TRBJ2-5, the V gene TRBV28; possibly TRBD2 for D (6 bases). Germline V lookup: CDR1 MDHEN, CDR2 SYDVKM. The CDR3 totals 17 residues. Trimming shortened V by 4 bases and J by 5 bases, and 23 bases separated the two germline ends. DNA of the CDR3: TGTGCCAGCAGTTCCCTAGGGGACTCGATGGTGAGGGAGACCCAGTACTTC. As protein: CASSSLGDSMVRETQYF.

The CDR3 is CASSESRSRPINYGYTF. The CDR3 DNA follows: TGTGCCAGCAGTGAAAGCCGCAGTAGGCCTATTAACTATGGCTACACCTTC. The rearrangement joins TRBV6-1 to TRBJ1-2, with unresolved D. Trimming took 2 bases from V and 1 from J, leaving 17 bases between them. Germline V lookup: CDR1 MNHNS, CDR2 SASEGT. This CDR3 is built from 17 residues.

The chain links TRBV28 to TRBJ2-7; maybe TRBD2 (6 bases). CDR3 length equals 15 residues. Trimming took 2 bases from V and 3 from J, leaving 14 bases between them. Germline CDR1 MDHEN, CDR2 SYDVKM. The CDR3 spells CASSLGLLARYEQYF. CDR3 nucleotide sequence: TGTGCCAGCAGTTTAGGGCTACTAGCTCGCTACGAGCAGTACTTC.

In its sample, this clone was seen once. Other DNA sequences in this sample translate to the same CDR3. In DNA form, the CDR3 reads TGTGCCAGCAGCGTAGGAGGGGGTGGCTACACCTTC. Its protein product is CASSVGGGGYTF. The genes are TRBV9 and TRBJ1-2; D perhaps matches TRBD1 (6 bases). Germline V CDR1 and CDR2: SGDLS, YYNGEE. The CDR3 runs to 12 residues. The ends were cut back, 0 bases at V and 7 bases at J, with 7 bases in the middle.

The rearrangement links TRBV4-1 to TRBJ1-3, with D perhaps TRBD1 (6 bases). This CDR3 is 17 amino acids long. CDR1 and CDR2 (germline): MGHRA, YSYEKL. Deletions cut 0 bases from V and 4 bases from J, with 16 bases between. Here the CDR3 DNA reads TGCGCCAGCAGCCAAGAAGATACGGGGGCGGAAGGAAACACCATATATTTT. Amino acid sequence: CASSQEDTGAEGNTIYF.

The CDR3 protein is CASSLFFLAGDDEQFF. The CDR3 DNA follows: TGTGCCAGCAGCTTATTCTTTCTAGCGGGAGACGATGAGCAGTTCTTC. The chain recombines TRBV7-9 with TRBJ2-1; 10 bases line up with TRBD2. The junction had 9 bases not matched to a gene; V was cut back by 2 bases and J by 8 bases. CDR1 SEHNR and CDR2 FQNEAQ come from the germline V gene (reference sequence). The CDR3 runs 16 residues.

The chain couples TRBV9 to TRBJ2-5; 9 bases line up with TRBD1. The germline V gene has CDR1 SGDLS and CDR2 YYNGEE. V was clipped by 4 bases and J by 2 bases; unmatched bases: 9. The CDR3 has 16 amino acids. The CDR3 reads CASSQQGADGQETQYF. CDR3 sequence (DNA): TGTGCCAGCAGCCAACAGGGGGCGGACGGACAAGAGACCCAGTACTTC.

Points on this clone: Distinct nucleotide sequences in the sample also encode this CDR3. The V gene is TRBV19, the J gene TRBJ2-7; D is possibly TRBD2 (6 bases). V lost 6 bases and J 1 base, leaving 13 bases between the germline ends. CDR1 LNHDA and CDR2 SQIVND come from the germline V gene (reference sequence). The CDR3 is 14 residues long. CDR3: CASSAGTGSYEQYF. The DNA of the CDR3 is TGTGCCAGTAGCGCCGGGACTGGATCCTACGAGCAGTACTTC.

The rearrangement uses TRBV6-6 and TRBJ1-1; D not resolved. The CDR3 extends over 15 amino acids. Germline V CDR1 and CDR2: MNHNY, SVGAGI (reference sequence). The V gene lost 2 bases and the J gene lost 2 bases, with 12 bases spanning the gap. The DNA of the CDR3 is TGTGCCAGCAGTTACGGCGGGGATTTAAACACTGAAGCTTTCTTT. This sequence encodes CASSYGGDLNTEAFF.

Notes on this clone: Within the sample, other DNA sequences also encode this same CDR3. This chain links TRBV19 with TRBJ2-7; TRBD1 agrees at 9 bases. This CDR3 region has 14 residues. The germline gives CDR1 LNHDA, CDR2 SQIVND (reference sequence). Unmatched junction bases numbered 4, after V lost 6 bases and J lost 1 base. The DNA of the CDR3 is TGTGCCAGTAGCTCCGGGACAGGGTCCTACGAGCAGTACTTC. Its translation is CASSSGTGSYEQYF.

J is TRBJ2-7 and V is TRBV27; tentatively, D is TRBD1 or TRBD2 (5 bases each). Germline V gives CDR1 MNHEY, CDR2 SMNVEV (reference sequence). The CDR3 is made up of 14 amino acids. Trimming removed 3 bases from V and 5 bases from J, with 14 bases in between. The DNA of the CDR3 is TGTGCCAGCAGTTTCTTGAGCAGGGACCACGAGCAGTACTTC. It codes for CASSFLSRDHEQYF.

The J gene is TRBJ2-3, the V gene TRBV9, with 7 bases aligning to TRBD2. Unmatched junction bases numbered 7, after V lost 3 bases and J lost 6 bases. The CDR3 runs 14 residues. The germline V gene has CDR1 SGDLS and CDR2 YYNGEE. CDR3 in amino acids: CASSGSGVIDTQYF. The DNA of the CDR3 is TGTGCCAGCAGCGGCAGCGGGGTCATTGATACGCAGTATTTT. Variable domain in full (rest from reference TRBV9 and TRBJ2-3): DSGVTQTPKHLITATGQRVTLRCSPRSGDLSVYWYQQSLDQGLQFLIQYYNGEERAKGNILERFSAQQFPDLHSELNLSSLELGDSALYFCASSGSGVIDTQYFGPGTRLTVL.

In this sample, this clone turned up once. The chain combines TRBV27 with TRBJ2-7, with D possibly being TRBD2 (6 bases). Between the trimmed V and J ends, which lost 5 bases and 2 bases, there was a span of 13 bases. This CDR3 contains 14 residues. Germline assignment: CDR1 MNHEY and CDR2 SMNVEV (reference sequence). CDR3 in DNA: TGTGCCAGCAGTCCCCTTGGGGAGGCCTACGAGCAGTACTTC. The encoded protein is CASSPLGEAYEQYF.